This T cell receptor (beta chain) was found in a study of siplizumab effects on memory and regulatory T cells. The CDR3 spans 14 residues. Germline lookup yields CDR1 LNHDA and CDR2 SQIVND (reference sequence). V lost 3 bases and J 5 bases, leaving 13 bases between the germline ends. TCRdb keeps only in-frame clones here, not all; method: immunoSEQ multiplex PCR. The sample has roughly 56,000 clones, approximately 95% seen once. The V call is TRBV19, the J call TRBJ1-1; D is unclear. This TCR was sampled from a human donor in good health. Sequencing input: CD8+ T cells sorted from blood. The CDR3 region is CASSIIPGETEAFF. DNA of the CDR3: TGTGCCAGTAGTATTATTCCGGGAGAGACTGAAGCTTTCTTT. Full variable domain (remainder filled in from reference TRBV19 and TRBJ1-1): DGGITQSPKYLFRKEGQNVTLSCEQNLNHDAMYWYRQDPGQGLRLIYYSQIVNDFQKGDIAEGYSVSREKKESFPLTVTSAQKNPTAFYLCASSIIPGETEAFFGQGTRLTVV.